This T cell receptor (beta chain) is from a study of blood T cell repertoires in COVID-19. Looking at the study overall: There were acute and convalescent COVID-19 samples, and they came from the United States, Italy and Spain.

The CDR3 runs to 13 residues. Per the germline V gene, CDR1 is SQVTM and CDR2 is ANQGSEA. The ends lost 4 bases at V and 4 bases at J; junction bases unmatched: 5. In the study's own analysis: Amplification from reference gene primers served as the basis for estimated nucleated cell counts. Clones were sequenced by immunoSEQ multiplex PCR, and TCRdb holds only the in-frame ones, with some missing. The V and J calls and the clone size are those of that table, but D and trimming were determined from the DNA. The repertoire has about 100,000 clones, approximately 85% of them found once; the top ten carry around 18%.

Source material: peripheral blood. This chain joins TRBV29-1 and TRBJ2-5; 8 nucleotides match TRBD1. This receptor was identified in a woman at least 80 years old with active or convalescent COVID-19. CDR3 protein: CSVGQGRGETQYF. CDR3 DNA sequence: TGCAGCGTTGGACAGGGGAGAGGAGAGACCCAGTACTTC.